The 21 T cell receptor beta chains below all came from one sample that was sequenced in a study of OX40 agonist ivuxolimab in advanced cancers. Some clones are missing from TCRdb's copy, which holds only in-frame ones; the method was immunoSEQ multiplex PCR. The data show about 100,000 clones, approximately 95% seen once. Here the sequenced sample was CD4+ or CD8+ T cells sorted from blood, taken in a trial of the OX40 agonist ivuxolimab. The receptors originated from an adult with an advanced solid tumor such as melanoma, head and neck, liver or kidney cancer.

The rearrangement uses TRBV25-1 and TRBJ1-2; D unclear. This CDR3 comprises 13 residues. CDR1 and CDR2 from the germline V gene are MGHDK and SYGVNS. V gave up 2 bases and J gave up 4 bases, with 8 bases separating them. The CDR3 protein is CASSERSGYGYTF. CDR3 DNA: TGTGCCAGCAGTGAACGATCAGGCTATGGCTACACCTTC.

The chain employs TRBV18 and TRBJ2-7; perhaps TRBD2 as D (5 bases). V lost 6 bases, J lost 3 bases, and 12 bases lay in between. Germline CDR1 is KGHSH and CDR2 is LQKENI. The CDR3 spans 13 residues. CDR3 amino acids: CASSPATIYEQYF. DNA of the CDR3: TGTGCCAGCTCGCCTGCGACTATCTACGAGCAGTACTTC.

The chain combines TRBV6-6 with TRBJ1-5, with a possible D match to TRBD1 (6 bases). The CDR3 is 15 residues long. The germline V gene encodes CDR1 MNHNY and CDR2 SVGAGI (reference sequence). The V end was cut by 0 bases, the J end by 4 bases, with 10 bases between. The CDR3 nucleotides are TGTGCCAGCAGTTACTCGAGAACAGGGAATCAGCCCCAGCATTTT. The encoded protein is CASSYSRTGNQPQHF.

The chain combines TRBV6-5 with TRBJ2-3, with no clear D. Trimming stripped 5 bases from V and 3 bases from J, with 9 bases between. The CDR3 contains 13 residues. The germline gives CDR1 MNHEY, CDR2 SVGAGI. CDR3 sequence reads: CASSKMGTDTQYF. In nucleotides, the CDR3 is TGTGCCAGCAGTAAAATGGGGACAGATACGCAGTATTTT.

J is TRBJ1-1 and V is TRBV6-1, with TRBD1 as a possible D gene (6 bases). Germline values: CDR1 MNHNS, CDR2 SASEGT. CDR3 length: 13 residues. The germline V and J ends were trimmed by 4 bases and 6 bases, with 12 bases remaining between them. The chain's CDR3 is CASSARGLPEAFF. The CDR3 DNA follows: TGTGCCAGCAGTGCCAGGGGACTTCCTGAAGCTTTCTTT.

The CDR3: CASSSSGTGNEQYF. CDR3 nucleotide sequence: TGCGCCAGCAGCTCTTCCGGGACAGGCAACGAGCAGTACTTC. The chain carries TRBV5-1 and TRBJ2-7, with 8 positions matching TRBD1. V lost 3 bases and J lost 5; bases outside the gene matches: 7. This CDR3 spans 14 amino acids. Germline lookup yields CDR1 SGHRS and CDR2 YFSETQ.

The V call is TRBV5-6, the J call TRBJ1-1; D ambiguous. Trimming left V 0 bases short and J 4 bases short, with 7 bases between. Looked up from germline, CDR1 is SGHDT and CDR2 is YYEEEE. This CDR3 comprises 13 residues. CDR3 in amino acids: CASSLVEGTEAFF. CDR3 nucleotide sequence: TGTGCCAGCAGCTTGGTCGAGGGCACTGAAGCTTTCTTT.

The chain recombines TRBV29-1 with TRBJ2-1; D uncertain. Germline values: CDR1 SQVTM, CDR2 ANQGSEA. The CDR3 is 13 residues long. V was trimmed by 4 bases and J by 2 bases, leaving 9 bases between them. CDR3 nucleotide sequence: TGCAGCGTTGGCCACTCAACCTACAATGAGCAGTTCTTC. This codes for CSVGHSTYNEQFF.

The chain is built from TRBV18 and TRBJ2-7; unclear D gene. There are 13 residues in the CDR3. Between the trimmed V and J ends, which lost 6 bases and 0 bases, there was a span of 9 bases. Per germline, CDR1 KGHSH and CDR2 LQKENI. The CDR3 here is CASSPRSSYEQYF. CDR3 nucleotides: TGTGCCAGCTCGCCTAGGAGCTCCTACGAGCAGTACTTC.

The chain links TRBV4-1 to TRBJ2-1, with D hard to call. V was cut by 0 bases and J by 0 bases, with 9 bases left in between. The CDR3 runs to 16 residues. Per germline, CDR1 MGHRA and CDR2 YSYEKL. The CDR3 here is CASSQDVRRSYNEQFF. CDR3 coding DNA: TGCGCCAGCAGCCAAGATGTGCGGCGCTCCTACAATGAGCAGTTCTTC.

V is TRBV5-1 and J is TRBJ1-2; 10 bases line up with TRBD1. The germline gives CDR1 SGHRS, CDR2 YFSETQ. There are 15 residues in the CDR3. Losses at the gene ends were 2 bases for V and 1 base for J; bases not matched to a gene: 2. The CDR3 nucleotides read TGCGCCAGCAGCTTCCGGGACAGGGGTAACTATGGCTACACCTTC. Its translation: CASSFRDRGNYGYTF.

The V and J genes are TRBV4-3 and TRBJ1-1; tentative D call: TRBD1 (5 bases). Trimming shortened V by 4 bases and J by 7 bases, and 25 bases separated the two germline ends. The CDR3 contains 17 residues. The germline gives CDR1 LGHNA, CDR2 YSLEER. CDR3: CASSLEVMGTRRDEAFF. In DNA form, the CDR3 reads TGCGCCAGCAGCCTCGAAGTTATGGGGACCCGTCGGGATGAAGCTTTCTTT.

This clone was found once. The CDR3 nucleotides read TGTGCCAGCAGCCAAGAAAGGAGGGCTAATGAAAAACTGTTTTTT. Residues: CASSQERRANEKLFF. This sequence joins TRBV4-2 and TRBJ1-4, with unresolved D. CDR3 length: 15 amino acids. CDR1 is LGHNA and CDR2 is YNFKEQ in the germline V gene. Trimming took off 0 bases at V and 3 bases at J, with 8 bases between the two ends.

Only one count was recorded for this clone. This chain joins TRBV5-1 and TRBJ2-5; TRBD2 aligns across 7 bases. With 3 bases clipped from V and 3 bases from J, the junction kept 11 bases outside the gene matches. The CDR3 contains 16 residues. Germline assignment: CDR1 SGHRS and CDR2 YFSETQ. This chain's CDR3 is CASSSSSGTTKETQYF. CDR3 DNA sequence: TGCGCCAGCAGCTCTTCTAGCGGTACTACCAAAGAGACCCAGTACTTC.

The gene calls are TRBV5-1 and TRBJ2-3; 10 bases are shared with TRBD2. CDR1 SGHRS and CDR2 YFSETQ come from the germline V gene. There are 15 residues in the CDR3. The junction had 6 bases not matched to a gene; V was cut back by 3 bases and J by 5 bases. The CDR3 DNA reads TGCGCCAGCAGCTCAGCGGGAGGGCCGGGAGATACGCAGTATTTT. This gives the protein CASSSAGGPGDTQYF.

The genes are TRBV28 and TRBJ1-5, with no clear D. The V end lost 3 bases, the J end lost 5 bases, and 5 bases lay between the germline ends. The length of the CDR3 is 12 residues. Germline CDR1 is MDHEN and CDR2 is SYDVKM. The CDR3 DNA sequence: TGTGCCAGCAGTTTTGGGTATCAGCCCCAGCATTTT. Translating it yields CASSFGYQPQHF.

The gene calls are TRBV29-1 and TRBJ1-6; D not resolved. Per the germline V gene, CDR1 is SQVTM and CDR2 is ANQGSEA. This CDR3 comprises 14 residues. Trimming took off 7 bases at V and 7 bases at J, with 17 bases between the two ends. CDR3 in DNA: TGCAGCGCCGGAGACGGCTTGAGCAATTCACCCCTCCACTTT. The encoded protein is CSAGDGLSNSPLHF.

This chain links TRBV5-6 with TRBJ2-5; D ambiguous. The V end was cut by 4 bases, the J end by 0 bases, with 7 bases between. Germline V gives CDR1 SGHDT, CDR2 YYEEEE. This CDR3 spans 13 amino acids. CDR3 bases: TGTGCCAGCAGCCCACAGTACCAAGAGACCCAGTACTTC. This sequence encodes CASSPQYQETQYF. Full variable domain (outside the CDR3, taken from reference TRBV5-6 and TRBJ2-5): DAGVTQSPTHLIKTRGQQVTLRCSPKSGHDTVSWYQQALGQGPQFIFQYYEEEERQRGNFPDRFSGHQFPNYSSELNVNALLLGDSALYLCASSPQYQETQYFGPGTRLLVL.

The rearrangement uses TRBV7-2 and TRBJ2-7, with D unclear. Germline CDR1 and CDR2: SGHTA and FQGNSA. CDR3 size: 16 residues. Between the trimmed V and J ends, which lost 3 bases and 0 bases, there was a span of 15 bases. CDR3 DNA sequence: TGTGCCAGCAGCTTTGATGTCCCAGGAAGCTCCTACGAGCAGTACTTC. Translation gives CASSFDVPGSSYEQYF. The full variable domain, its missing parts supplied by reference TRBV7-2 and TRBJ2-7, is GAGVSQSPSNKVTEKGKDVELRCDPISGHTALYWYRQSLGQGLEFLIYFQGNSAPDKSGLPSDRFSAERTGGSVSTLTIQRTQQEDSAVYLCASSFDVPGSSYEQYFGPGTRLTVT.

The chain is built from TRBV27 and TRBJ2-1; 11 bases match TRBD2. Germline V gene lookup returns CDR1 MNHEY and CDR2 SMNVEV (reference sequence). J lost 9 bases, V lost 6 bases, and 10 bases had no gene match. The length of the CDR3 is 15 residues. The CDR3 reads CASSPLAGGFTEQFF. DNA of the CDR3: TGTGCCAGCAGCCCCTTAGCGGGGGGGTTCACTGAGCAGTTCTTC.

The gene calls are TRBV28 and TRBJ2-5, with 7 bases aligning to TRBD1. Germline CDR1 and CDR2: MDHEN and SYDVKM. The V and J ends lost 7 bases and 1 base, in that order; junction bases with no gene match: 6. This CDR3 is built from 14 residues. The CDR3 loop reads CASTEGAAQETQYF. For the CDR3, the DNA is TGTGCCAGCACAGAGGGGGCCGCCCAAGAGACCCAGTACTTC.